Below, 27 T cell receptor beta chains from the same sample are listed, as sequenced in a study of T cells in Graves' hyperthyroidism and ophthalmopathy (dated by TCRdb to about 2019). To prepare the library, multiplex PCR was applied. TCRdb records Illumina HiSeq 2000 as the sequencer. Amplification of TCR beta CDR3 regions was carried out from RNA transcripts. A first-round RT-PCR of the TCR CDR3 used the HTBI primer set with the Qiagen OneStep RT-PCR kit. TCRdb trimmed the raw reads at Q25, called clones with MiXCR and kept productive beta chains. Each CDR3 protein gets just one entry, which takes the most common genes and DNA from the rows behind it. The sample has roughly 420,000 distinct CDR3 sequences on record, about 15% of them singletons. The ten largest clones represent almost 8% of the sample. The material sequenced was blood. The receptors here all came from a woman aged 18-30 years with Graves' hyperthyroidism.

The CDR3 DNA is TGTGTCACCTCACGAGGGACAGGCCAAGAGACCCAGTACTTC. Its protein product is CVTSRGTGQETQYF. The chain combines TRBV7-9 with TRBJ2-5, with TRBD1 matching 8 bases. The CDR3 is 14 amino acids. Germline CDR1 reads SEHNR; CDR2 reads FQNEAQ (reference sequence).

In this sample, this clonotype turned up many times. The chain links TRBV5-1 to TRBJ1-4; D ambiguous. The CDR3 extends over 13 amino acids. Trimming shortened V by 4 bases and J by 3 bases, and 7 bases separated the two germline ends. Germline V gives CDR1 SGHRS, CDR2 YFSETQ. The CDR3 spells CASSPGSNEKLFF. CDR3 DNA sequence: TGCGCCAGCAGCCCAGGTTCTAATGAAAAACTGTTTTTT.

In this sample, this clonotype turned up a few times. V gene TRBV6-1 combines with J gene TRBJ2-1, with D unresolved. Trimming left V 2 bases short and J 0 bases short, with 2 bases between. This CDR3 is 13 amino acids long. CDR1 MNHNS and CDR2 SASEGT come from the germline V gene. CDR3 in amino acids: CASSEHSYNEQFF. The CDR3 bases are TGTGCCAGCAGTGAACACTCCTACAATGAGCAGTTCTTC.

This clonotype has at least ten counts. The rearrangement links TRBV27 to TRBJ2-3, with D possibly TRBD1 on 6 matching bases. Germline CDR1 is MNHEY and CDR2 is SMNVEV (reference sequence). V lost 10 bases to trimming and J lost 7 bases, with 18 bases between them. CDR3 length: 13 residues. CDR3 loop: CATRGGFWNTQYF. DNA for the CDR3: TGTGCCACCCGAGGGGGATTCTGGAATACGCAGTATTTT.

This clonotype was picked up a small number of times. V usage is TRBV5-1 and J usage is TRBJ1-3, with D unclear. Trimming removed 0 bases from V and 0 bases from J, with 7 bases in between. The germline V gene has CDR1 SGHRS and CDR2 YFSETQ. The CDR3 spans 15 residues. CDR3 sequence (DNA): TGCGCCAGCAGCTTGGAGCCAGACTCTGGAAACACCATATATTTT. Amino acids: CASSLEPDSGNTIYF.

V is TRBV20-1 and J is TRBJ2-1, with D perhaps TRBD1 (5 bases). Germline assignment: CDR1 DFQATT and CDR2 SNEGSKA (reference sequence). The CDR3 is made up of 15 amino acids. Deletions cut 3 bases from V and 9 bases from J, with 21 bases between. The CDR3 region has the DNA TGCAGTGCTAGGGGCCAGGGCAGTCTTAATAGTGAGCAGTTCTTC. Translated: CSARGQGSLNSEQFF.

The rearrangement joins TRBV4-1 to TRBJ2-5; D is uncertain. Germline assignment: CDR1 MGHRA and CDR2 YSYEKL. This CDR3 contains 13 residues. Trimming shortened V by 0 bases and J by 5 bases, and 7 bases separated the two germline ends. CDR3 sequence (DNA): TGCGCCAGCAGCCAAGAAAGTCGGGAGACCCAGTACTTC. It yields the protein CASSQESRETQYF.

The CDR3 spells CSVKFPLRDPSILAKNIQYF. In DNA, the CDR3 is TGCAGCGTTAAGTTCCCCCTGCGGGACCCCTCAATTCTAGCCAAAAACATTCAGTACTTC. J is TRBJ2-4 and V is TRBV29-1; D may be TRBD2 (6 bases). Trimming pared 5 bases from V and 0 bases from J, leaving 29 bases between. The CDR3 is 20 residues long. Germline V gene data show CDR1 as SQVTM and CDR2 as ANQGSEA.

This clonotype was picked up a small number of times. V is TRBV10-1 and J is TRBJ2-1, with unresolved D. V lost 9 bases to trimming and J lost 2 bases, with 11 bases between them. The CDR3 is 13 residues long. Per the germline V gene, CDR1 is WNHNN and CDR2 is SYGVQD (reference sequence). The CDR3 spells CASRTRTYNEQFF. The CDR3 DNA sequence: TGCGCCAGTAGGACCCGGACCTACAATGAGCAGTTCTTC.

This clonotype has a count of ten or more. This chain uses TRBV20-1 with TRBJ2-7; 7 bases agree with TRBD1. Trimming at V came to 3 bases and at J to 3 bases, leaving 11 bases not matched to a gene. CDR3 length: 15 residues. CDR1 is DFQATT and CDR2 is SNEGSKA in the germline V gene (reference sequence). In DNA form, the CDR3 reads TGCAGTGCTAGTAGTACAGGGGAAGTGGACTACGAGCAGTACTTC. This codes for CSASSTGEVDYEQYF.

This clonotype was counted a few times. The chain couples TRBV4-1 to TRBJ1-2; possible D gene TRBD1, 5 bases. The germline gives CDR1 MGHRA, CDR2 YSYEKL. Trimming cost V 1 base and J 8 bases, with 14 bases left between them. The CDR3 loop spans 14 amino acids. CDR3: CASSQAQGMGGYTF. CDR3 DNA sequence: TGCGCCAGCAGCCAAGCCCAGGGCATGGGCGGCTACACCTTC.

This clonotype was detected ten times or more. The chain joins TRBV13 to TRBJ2-5, with D uncertain. Trimming removed 2 bases from V and 3 bases from J, with 4 bases in between. The CDR3 runs 12 residues. Germline CDR1 is PRHDT and CDR2 is FYEKMQ (reference sequence). The CDR3 is CASSLWEETQYF. DNA of the CDR3: TGTGCCAGCAGCTTATGGGAAGAGACCCAGTACTTC.

The chain is built from TRBV6-1 and TRBJ1-5, with 9 positions matching TRBD1. Per the germline V gene, CDR1 is MNHNS and CDR2 is SASEGT. The CDR3 runs to 15 residues. The V segment lost 6 bases and the J segment 7 bases; nucleotides outside the gene matches: 10. The CDR3 spells CASRQQGAMGQPQHF. In DNA form, the CDR3 reads TGTGCCAGCAGGCAACAGGGGGCGATGGGACAGCCCCAGCATTTT.

This clonotype has a count of ten or more. The V gene is TRBV19, the J gene TRBJ2-1; TRBD2 matches at 10 bases. Losses at the gene ends were 3 bases for V and 7 bases for J; bases not matched to a gene: 9. Germline V CDR1 and CDR2: LNHDA, SQIVND (reference sequence). CDR3 length equals 16 residues. DNA for the CDR3: TGTGCCAGTAGTATTCGGGGAGCGGGAGGGTCAAATGAGCAGTTCTTC. Protein: CASSIRGAGGSNEQFF.

Ten or more counts support this clonotype. The chain uses TRBV15 and TRBJ2-5, with D unclear. The CDR3 runs 15 residues. Trimming stripped 0 bases from V and 4 bases from J, with 12 bases between. The germline V gene encodes CDR1 LNHNV and CDR2 YYDKDF (reference sequence). The CDR3 region has the DNA TGTGCCACCAGCAGAGATTACCCAGTAGGAGAGACCCAGTACTTC. Translating gives CATSRDYPVGETQYF.

In the case of this clonotype: Just one base apart from a much larger clone, this may be a read error. The J gene is TRBJ2-1, the V gene TRBV27; TRBD2 agrees at 10 bases. Germline CDR1 MNHEY, CDR2 SMNVEV (reference sequence). There are 17 residues in the CDR3. The CDR3 coding sequence is TGTGCCAGCAGGGTTAGGGAGCGGGGGGGCCGAAAAAATGAGCAGCTCTTC. Its protein product is CASRVRERGGRKNEQLF.

This clonotype was detected many times. The V and J genes are TRBV30 and TRBJ2-2; TRBD2 matches 13 bases. The CDR3 is 14 residues long. V was clipped by 3 bases and J by 7 bases; unmatched bases: 2. Per the germline V gene, CDR1 is GTSNPN and CDR2 is SVGIG (reference sequence). CDR3 DNA: TGTGCCTGGAGACTAGCGGGAGGGAGCGGGGAGCTGTTTTTT. Amino acid sequence: CAWRLAGGSGELFF.

The chain couples TRBV27 to TRBJ1-5; 9 bases align to TRBD1. J gave up 7 bases and V 4 bases, and 8 bases lay outside the gene matches. This CDR3 has 15 amino acids. Per the germline V gene, CDR1 is MNHEY and CDR2 is SMNVEV (reference sequence). The CDR3 protein is CASSWDREARQPQHF. CDR3 sequence (DNA): TGTGCCAGCAGTTGGGACAGGGAAGCTCGGCAGCCCCAGCATTTT.

This clonotype was seen at least ten times. The chain uses TRBV7-6 and TRBJ1-2; 11 nucleotides align to TRBD1. The V gene's germline CDR1 is SGHVS and CDR2 FNYEAQ. CDR3 length equals 16 residues. V was clipped by 5 bases and J by 6 bases; unmatched bases: 11. CDR3 coding DNA: TGTGCCAGCAGCCGCCTCCCCGGGGGACAGGGGGATGGCTACACCTTC. Translating gives CASSRLPGGQGDGYTF.

This clonotype was picked up many times. The chain carries TRBV29-1 and TRBJ1-2; 11 bases are shared with TRBD1. After removal of 7 bases from V and 4 bases from J, the junction contained 5 bases not matched to a gene. This CDR3 has 13 residues. The germline CDR1 and CDR2 sequences are SQVTM and ANQGSEA. This CDR3 is CSGGQGAPYGYTF. In nucleotides, the CDR3 is TGCAGCGGAGGACAGGGGGCGCCCTATGGCTACACCTTC.

This rearrangement joins TRBV24-1 to TRBJ2-3; D gene ambiguous. V shed 6 bases and J shed 5 bases, with 11 bases lying between them. Germline CDR1 reads KGHDR; CDR2 reads SFDVKD. The CDR3 has 13 residues. In DNA form, the CDR3 reads TGTGCCACCAGTACGAATTTTGGAGATACGCAGTATTTT. This translates into CATSTNFGDTQYF.

V is TRBV20-1 and J is TRBJ1-2; 11 bases map to TRBD1. The CDR3 contains 14 residues. The germline V gene encodes CDR1 DFQATT and CDR2 SNEGSKA (reference sequence). V was pared by 3 bases and J by 5 bases, with 5 bases of the junction left unmatched. The CDR3 loop is CSARGQGDPYGYTF. The DNA of the CDR3 is TGCAGTGCTAGGGGACAGGGGGATCCTTATGGCTACACCTTC.

This clonotype was recorded many times. This sequence joins TRBV12-3 or TRBV12-4 and TRBJ1-5, with 9 bases fitting TRBD1. This CDR3 has 15 residues. V dropped 5 bases and J dropped 6; count of bases not matched to a gene: 8. This chain's CDR3 is CASSADRGGTQPQHF. CDR3 coding DNA: TGTGCCAGCAGTGCGGACAGGGGCGGGACTCAGCCCCAGCATTTT.

In this sample, this clonotype turned up many times. This chain links TRBV7-8 with TRBJ2-7; tentative D call: TRBD2 (5 bases). The V gene lost 3 bases and the J gene lost 5 bases, with 11 bases spanning the gap. The CDR3 loop spans 13 amino acids. CDR1 and CDR2 from the germline V gene are SGHVS and FQNEAQ. CDR3: CASSFGVLDEQYF. For the CDR3, the DNA is TGTGCCAGCAGCTTCGGGGTGCTGGACGAGCAGTACTTC. The whole variable domain, filled in from reference TRBV7-8 and TRBJ2-7, reads GAGVSQSPRYKVAKRGQDVALRCDPISGHVSLFWYQQALGQGPEFLTYFQNEAQLDKSGLPSDRFFAERPEGSVSTLKIQRTQQEDSAVYLCASSFGVLDEQYFGPGTRLTVT.

This clonotype was counted many times. V usage is TRBV25-1 and J usage is TRBJ2-5, with 7 bases that match TRBD1. With V trimmed by 6 bases and J by 5 bases, 6 bases remained unmatched. The germline gives CDR1 MGHDK, CDR2 SYGVNS. The CDR3 has 13 residues. CDR3 in amino acids: CASRTGPGETQYF. The DNA for the CDR3 is TGTGCCAGCAGGACAGGGCCTGGGGAGACCCAGTACTTC.

Only a few counts were recorded for this clonotype. V gene TRBV12-5 combines with J gene TRBJ2-5; D possibly corresponds to TRBD2 (7 bases). V lost 4 bases and J 5 bases, leaving 14 bases between the germline ends. The CDR3 has 14 residues. Germline loops: CDR1 LGHNT, CDR2 FRNRAP. The CDR3 region has the DNA TGTGCTAGTGGTTCCTCGGGGGGCTATGAGACCCAGTACTTC. Encoded protein: CASGSSGGYETQYF.

The gene calls are TRBV30 and TRBJ2-7; D ambiguous. There are 15 residues in the CDR3. Germline lookup yields CDR1 GTSNPN and CDR2 SVGIG (reference sequence). The V end lost 7 bases, the J end lost 2 bases, and 21 bases lay between the germline ends. The CDR3 spells CALHRRRLRTYEQYF. The CDR3 DNA sequence: TGTGCCTTGCATCGGAGAAGGCTCCGTACCTACGAGCAGTACTTC.